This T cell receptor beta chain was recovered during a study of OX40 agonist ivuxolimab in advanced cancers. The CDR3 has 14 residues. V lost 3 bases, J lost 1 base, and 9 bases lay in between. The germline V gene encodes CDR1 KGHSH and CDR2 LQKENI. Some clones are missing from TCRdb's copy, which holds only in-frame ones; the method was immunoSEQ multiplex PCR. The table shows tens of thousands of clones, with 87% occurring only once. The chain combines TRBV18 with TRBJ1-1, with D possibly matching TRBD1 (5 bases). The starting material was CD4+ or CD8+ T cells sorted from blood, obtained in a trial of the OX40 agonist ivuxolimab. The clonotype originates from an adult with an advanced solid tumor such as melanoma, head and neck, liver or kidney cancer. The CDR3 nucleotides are TGTGCCAGCTCACCGAATACAGGGAACACTGAAGCTTTCTTT. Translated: CASSPNTGNTEAFF.